This T cell receptor beta chain appears in the sequencing data of a study of cytotoxic CD8 clonotypes in ibrutinib-treated CLL. About the research overall: The subjects consisted of 11 relapsed/refractory and more than 14 treatment-naive individuals, with around 17 IGHV unmutated. Study-level points and caveats: The clonality rise at ibrutinib response reflected private clonotype expansion.

Sequenced by immunoSEQ multiplex PCR; TCRdb stores in-frame clones only, minus some. This sample has roughly 97,000 clones; about 72% occur once, and the top ten carry 25% to 40%. With regard to this clone: What it binds is unknown.

The CDR3 spans 13 residues. The germline V gene encodes CDR1 SGHRS and CDR2 YFSETQ. Trimming cost V 6 bases and J 5 bases, with 13 bases left between them. The receptor was derived from a human donor with chronic lymphocytic leukemia. The starting material was PBMCs, obtained after 12 months of ibrutinib treatment. The chain employs TRBV5-1 and TRBJ2-3, with D possibly matching TRBD2 (5 bases). The CDR3 is CASMVRAGDTQYF. For the CDR3, the DNA is TGCGCCAGCATGGTACGGGCGGGAGATACGCAGTATTTT.